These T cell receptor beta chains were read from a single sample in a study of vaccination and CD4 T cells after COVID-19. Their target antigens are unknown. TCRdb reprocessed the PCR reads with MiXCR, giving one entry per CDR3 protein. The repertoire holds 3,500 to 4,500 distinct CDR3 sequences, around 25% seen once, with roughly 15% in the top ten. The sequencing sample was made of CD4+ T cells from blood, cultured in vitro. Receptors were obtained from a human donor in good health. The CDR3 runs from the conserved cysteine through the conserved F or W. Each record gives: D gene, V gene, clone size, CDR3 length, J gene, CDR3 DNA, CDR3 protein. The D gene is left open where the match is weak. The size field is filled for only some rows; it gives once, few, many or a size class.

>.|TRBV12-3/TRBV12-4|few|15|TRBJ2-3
TGTGCCAGCAGTTTATCGAGCCAGTCCTCAGATACGCAGTATTTT
CASSLSSQSSDTQYF
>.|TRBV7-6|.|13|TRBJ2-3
TGTGCCAGCAGCTTGGGCCAATGGGATACGCAGTATTTT
CASSLGQWDTQYF
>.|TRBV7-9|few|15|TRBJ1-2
TGTGCCAGCAGCCCCTGGAGGGCCGCTAACTATGGCTACACCTTC
CASSPWRAANYGYTF
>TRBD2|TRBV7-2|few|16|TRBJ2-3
TGTGCCAGCAGCTTTCATACGGGAGGCTCGGAAGATACGCAGTATTTT
CASSFHTGGSEDTQYF
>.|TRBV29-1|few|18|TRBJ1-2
TGCAGCGTTGAAGGTGGTGCAGCCCGAGGCCTTAACTATGGAGGCTACACCTTC
CSVEGGAARGLNYGGYTF
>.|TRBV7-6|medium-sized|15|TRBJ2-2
TGTGCCAGCAGCCTCGGACGGGGAATGACCGGGGAGCTGTTTTTT
CASSLGRGMTGELFF
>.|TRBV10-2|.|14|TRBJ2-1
TGCGCCAGCAGCGGACTTAGAGGGGGGAATGAGCAGTTCTTC
CASSGLRGGNEQFF
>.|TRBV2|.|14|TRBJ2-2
TGTGCCAGCAGTGAATTAAGGGGCACCGGGGAGCTGTTTTTT
CASSELRGTGELFF
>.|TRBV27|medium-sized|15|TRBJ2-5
TGTGCCAGCAGTCAGTGGTCTCCGGGAGAAAAGACCCAGTACTTC
CASSQWSPGEKTQYF
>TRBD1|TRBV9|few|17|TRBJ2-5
TGTGCCAGCAGCGTAGGATGGACAGGGGGCGGTGAAGAGACCCAGTACTTC
CASSVGWTGGGEETQYF
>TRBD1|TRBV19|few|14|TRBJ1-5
TGTGCCAGTAAGTCCAGGGGGCCCGATCAGCCCCAGCATTTT
CASKSRGPDQPQHF
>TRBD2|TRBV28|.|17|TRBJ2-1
TGTGCCAGCAGTTCAACACGGCTAGCGGGCTCCTACAATGAGCAGTTCTTC
CASSSTRLAGSYNEQFF
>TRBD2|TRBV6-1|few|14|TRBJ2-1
TGTGCCAGCATAAAGCGGGAGGATGGGAATGAGCAGTTCTTC
CASIKREDGNEQFF
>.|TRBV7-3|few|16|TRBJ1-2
TGTGCCAGCAGCTTACCGCCCGGGGGCCGTCTGGACGGCTACACCTTC
CASSLPPGGRLDGYTF
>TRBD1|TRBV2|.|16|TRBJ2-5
TGTGCCAGCAGTGACGGGCAAGGACAGGGCAGTGAGACCCAGTACTTC
CASSDGQGQGSETQYF
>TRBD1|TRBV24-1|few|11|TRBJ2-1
TGTGCCACCAGCACAGGGGTTGAGCAGTTCTTC
CATSTGVEQFF
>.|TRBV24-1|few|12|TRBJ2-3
TGTGCCACCAGGGGGGGAGGAAATACGCAGTATTTT
CATRGGGNTQYF
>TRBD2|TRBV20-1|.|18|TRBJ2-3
TGCAGTGCTAGAGATAGTCGCCTAGCGGGAGGTGGGTCAGATACGCAGTATTTT
CSARDSRLAGGGSDTQYF
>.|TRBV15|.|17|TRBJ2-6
TGTGCCACCAGCCCACCGGGCAGCCTCTCTGGGGCCGACGTCCTGACTTTC
CATSPPGSLSGADVLTF
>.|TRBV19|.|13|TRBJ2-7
TGTGCCAGTAGTTACCAGACAGCCTACGAGCAGTACTTC
CASSYQTAYEQYF
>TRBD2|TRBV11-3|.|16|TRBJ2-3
TGTGCCAGCAGCTTTCGGACTTGCGGGAGAGGAGATACGCAGTATTTT
CASSFRTCGRGDTQYF
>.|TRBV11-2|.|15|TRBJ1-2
TGTGCCAGCAGCCCGCCCGCGAGGGGGTCGGGAGGCTACACCTTC
CASSPPARGSGGYTF
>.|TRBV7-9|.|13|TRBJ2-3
TGTGCCAGCAGCTCGACAGAGGCGGATACGCAGTATTTT
CASSSTEADTQYF
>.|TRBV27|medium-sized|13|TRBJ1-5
TGTGCCAGCAGTTTATTCTTCCTTCAGCCCCAGCATTTT
CASSLFFLQPQHF
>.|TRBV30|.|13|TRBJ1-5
TGTGCCTGGGCAGGGACTTACAATCAGCCCCAGCATTTT
CAWAGTYNQPQHF